Shown below are 27 T cell receptor beta chains from a single sample sequenced in a study of blood T cells in healthy people across ages. A second PCR of about 7 to 12 cycles used a sample-barcoded 5' primer and a J-beta primer mix. TCRdb passed the 5' RACE reads through MiXCR, listing each CDR3 protein once. The repertoire holds about 1.5 million distinct CDR3 sequences, with roughly 43% as singletons. The sequenced material came from blood. The receptors derive from a woman in her late teens or twenties in good health.

A note on this clonotype: A much larger clone differs by one base, so this may be a read error. The V call is TRBV29-1, the J call TRBJ2-4; D is unclear. The J call is doubtful: the DNA matches TRBJ2-7 better. Germline CDR1 and CDR2: SQVTM and ANQGSEA. This CDR3 contains 11 residues. The CDR3 loop reads CSVVSTCEQYF. The CDR3 DNA follows: TGCAGCGTGGTATCCACCTGCGAGCAGTACTTC.

This CDR3 is CSARAQEGGDSLGEKLFF. CDR3 DNA: TGCAGTGCTAGAGCCCAGGAGGGGGGCGATAGCTTAGGGGAAAAACTGTTTTTT. The genes are TRBV20-1 and TRBJ1-4, with D maybe TRBD1 (6 bases). This CDR3 has 18 residues. The germline V and J ends were trimmed by 1 base and 8 bases, with 26 bases remaining between them. From germline, CDR1 is DFQATT and CDR2 SNEGSKA (reference sequence).

This clonotype has only a few counts. The chain carries TRBV5-1 and TRBJ1-2; D gene uncertain. In germline, CDR1 is SGHRS, CDR2 YFSETQ. The length of the CDR3 is 14 residues. V was pared by 0 bases and J by 2 bases, with 8 bases between. CDR3 in amino acids: CASSLEAANYGYTF. For the CDR3, the DNA is TGCGCCAGCAGCTTGGAGGCGGCCAACTATGGCTACACCTTC.

This clonotype was recorded a few times. This chain uses TRBV12-3 or TRBV12-4 with TRBJ2-1; 7 nucleotides line up with TRBD1. Unmatched junction bases numbered 8, after V lost 5 bases and J lost 4 bases. The CDR3 runs to 15 residues. The DNA of the CDR3 is TGTGCCAGCAGTCAATATTCGACAGGGTACAATGAGCAGTTCTTC. This codes for CASSQYSTGYNEQFF.

The chain carries TRBV28 and TRBJ2-3; TRBD1 is a possible D gene (7 bases). CDR1 and CDR2 (germline): MDHEN, SYDVKM. The CDR3 contains 15 residues. Trimming left V 6 bases short and J 3 bases short, with 16 bases between. The CDR3 region is CASREGAKGTDTQYF. DNA for the CDR3: TGTGCCAGCAGGGAGGGGGCGAAGGGGACAGATACGCAGTATTTT.

This clonotype was counted a few times. This rearrangement joins TRBV4-3 to TRBJ1-6, with a possible D match to TRBD1 (5 bases). V was cut by 4 bases and J by 12 bases, with 22 bases left in between. Germline V gene sequence: CDR1 LGHNA, CDR2 YSLEER. The CDR3 is 16 amino acids. The CDR3 nucleotides are TGCGCCAGCAGCCCATCATCCGGGACCACATGGGGACCCCTCCACTTT. Residues: CASSPSSGTTWGPLHF.

The J gene is TRBJ2-3, the V gene TRBV6-5; D remains unclear. V lost 0 bases, J lost 4 bases, and 8 bases lay in between. The length of the CDR3 is 14 residues. The germline V gene encodes CDR1 MNHEY and CDR2 SVGAGI. DNA for the CDR3: TGTGCCAGCAGTTACTCGGTTCAGCCAGATACGCAGTATTTT. It yields the protein CASSYSVQPDTQYF.

Many counts were recorded for this clonotype. The rearrangement joins TRBV7-9 to TRBJ2-3; a possible D gene is TRBD2 (6 bases). The CDR3 totals 14 residues. Per germline, CDR1 SEHNR and CDR2 FQNEAQ (reference sequence). Trimming took 7 bases from V and 3 from J, leaving 14 bases between them. DNA of the CDR3: TGTGCCAGCACCCCACTAGCCACGACAGATACGCAGTATTTT. Amino acids: CASTPLATTDTQYF.

The table lists this clonotype with a few counts. The CDR3 sequence is CASWKTGVRTDTQYF. Here the CDR3 DNA reads TGTGCCAGCTGGAAAACAGGGGTTAGAACAGATACGCAGTATTTT. V is TRBV28 and J is TRBJ2-3; 7 bases map to TRBD1. Germline loops: CDR1 MDHEN, CDR2 SYDVKM. J lost 3 bases, V lost 8 bases, and 11 bases had no gene match. The CDR3 totals 15 residues.

The gene calls are TRBV11-2 and TRBJ2-1; tentatively, D is TRBD2 (6 bases). The CDR3 has 14 residues. The V end was cut by 4 bases, the J end by 10 bases, with 17 bases between. Germline loops: CDR1 SGHAT, CDR2 FQNNGV. The CDR3 DNA reads TGTGCCAGCAGCTCCGCCCTGACTAGACTAGAGCAGTTCTTC. Residues: CASSSALTRLEQFF.

The V gene is TRBV5-1, the J gene TRBJ2-2; the D gene is possibly TRBD2 (6 bases). The germline gives CDR1 SGHRS, CDR2 YFSETQ. V lost 4 bases, J lost 0 bases, and 19 bases lay in between. The CDR3 consists of 18 residues. CDR3 loop: CASSRRGEGSANTGELFF. DNA for the CDR3: TGCGCCAGCAGCAGGCGGGGTGAAGGTTCTGCGAACACCGGGGAGCTGTTTTTT.

CDR3 loop: CASTEGTEAFF. The CDR3 DNA sequence: TGTGCCAGCACGGAAGGGACTGAAGCTTTCTTT. The rearrangement joins TRBV12-3 or TRBV12-4 to TRBJ1-1; the D is unclear. Deletions cut 7 bases from V and 5 bases from J, with 8 bases between. This CDR3 region has 11 residues.

In its sample, this clonotype was seen a few times. The V and J genes are TRBV24-1 and TRBJ2-7, with D hard to call. The CDR3 length is 13 residues. The V end was cut by 4 bases, the J end by 3 bases, with 9 bases between. Germline assignment: CDR1 KGHDR and CDR2 SFDVKD. DNA of the CDR3: TGTGCCACCAGTGACGGATTCGGCTACGAGCAGTACTTC. It is translated as CATSDGFGYEQYF.

V and J are TRBV9 and TRBJ1-4, with TRBD1 matching over 10 bases. The germline CDR1 and CDR2 sequences are SGDLS and YYNGEE. This CDR3 contains 14 residues. The J segment lost 6 bases and the V segment lost 6 bases, leaving 5 bases of the junction unmatched. The CDR3 loop reads CASKTGTGDEKLFF. DNA for the CDR3: TGTGCCAGCAAAACCGGGACAGGGGATGAAAAACTGTTTTTT. Full variable domain (outside the CDR3, taken from reference TRBV9 and TRBJ1-4): DSGVTQTPKHLITATGQRVTLRCSPRSGDLSVYWYQQSLDQGLQFLIQYYNGEERAKGNILERFSAQQFPDLHSELNLSSLELGDSALYFCASKTGTGDEKLFFGSGTQLSVL.

The J gene is TRBJ2-1, the V gene TRBV20-1; D unclear. This CDR3 comprises 13 residues. Germline assignment: CDR1 DFQATT and CDR2 SNEGSKA (reference sequence). V lost 2 bases to trimming and J lost 9 bases, with 14 bases between them. Here the CDR3 reads CSARSRTGGEQFF. Written as DNA, the CDR3 is TGCAGTGCTAGATCCAGGACGGGCGGTGAGCAGTTCTTC.

There are a few counts of this clonotype. V and J are TRBV6-6 and TRBJ1-5; no definite D call. The CDR3 extends over 13 amino acids. Between the trimmed V and J ends, which lost 0 bases and 9 bases, there was a span of 9 bases. Germline values: CDR1 MNHNY, CDR2 SVGAGI (reference sequence). Here the CDR3 DNA reads TGTGCCAGCAGTTACTCGGACGTCTCGCCCCAGCATTTT. Translating it yields CASSYSDVSPQHF.

This clonotype was observed a handful of times. This chain links TRBV4-1 with TRBJ1-1, with D perhaps matching TRBD1 (5 bases). From germline, CDR1 is MGHRA and CDR2 YSYEKL. The CDR3 consists of 14 residues. Trimming took 5 bases from V and 1 from J, leaving 11 bases between them. CDR3 amino acids: CASSAQVGNTEAFF. CDR3 DNA sequence: TGCGCCAGCAGCGCACAGGTTGGGAACACTGAAGCTTTCTTT.

The rearrangement links TRBV11-1 to TRBJ1-2; D unresolved. This CDR3 spans 14 amino acids. Trimming left V 7 bases short and J 2 bases short, with 14 bases between. CDR1 and CDR2 from the germline V gene are SGHAT and FQDESV (reference sequence). The CDR3: CASTAPGQNYGYTF. The CDR3, as DNA: TGTGCCAGCACCGCTCCGGGCCAGAACTATGGCTACACCTTC.

The chain is built from TRBV14 and TRBJ1-2, with unresolved D. CDR1 SGHDN and CDR2 FVKESK come from the germline V gene. V was trimmed by 2 bases and J by 5 bases, leaving 21 bases between them. CDR3 length: 17 amino acids. The CDR3 coding sequence is TGTGCCAGCAGCCAACGTCCCCAGGCGGCTGGGGTGTATGGCTACACCTTC. Protein sequence: CASSQRPQAAGVYGYTF.

The V call is TRBV10-3, the J call TRBJ2-1, with a possible D match to TRBD2 (5 bases). The germline CDR1 and CDR2 sequences are ENHRY and SYGVKD. V lost 2 bases to trimming and J lost 3 bases, with 17 bases between them. The CDR3 totals 17 residues. The CDR3 nucleotides read TGTGCCATCAGTGAGCACAAGGGCAGCGGCCACTACAATGAGCAGTTCTTC. This translates into CAISEHKGSGHYNEQFF.

The J gene is TRBJ2-3, the V gene TRBV3-1, with D uncertain. Looked up from germline, CDR1 is LGHDT and CDR2 is YNNKEL (reference sequence). CDR3 length: 18 amino acids. The V end lost 1 base, the J end lost 9 bases, and 26 bases lay between the germline ends. The CDR3 region is CASSQVDAGEKGYETQYF. The CDR3 region has the DNA TGTGCCAGCAGCCAAGTTGACGCTGGAGAGAAAGGGTATGAGACGCAGTATTTT.

This clonotype was seen a handful of times. The chain couples TRBV29-1 to TRBJ2-3, with TRBD2 matching over 8 bases. The V and J ends lost 7 bases and 1 base, in that order; junction bases with no gene match: 1. CDR3 size: 12 residues. CDR1 and CDR2 from the germline V gene are SQVTM and ANQGSEA. CDR3 DNA sequence: TGCAGCGGGGGACTAGGCACAGATACGCAGTATTTT. It encodes CSGGLGTDTQYF.

Many counts were recorded for this clonotype. This chain uses TRBV7-6 with TRBJ2-7; D unclear. The CDR3 runs 13 residues. Germline assignment: CDR1 SGHVS and CDR2 FNYEAQ. The V end was cut by 6 bases, the J end by 3 bases, with 12 bases between. The CDR3 is CASSRGLGYEQYF. The CDR3 DNA sequence: TGTGCCAGCAGTCGTGGGCTGGGCTACGAGCAGTACTTC.

The chain has TRBV20-1 and TRBJ2-1; 12 bases map to TRBD1. The CDR3 covers 18 residues. Germline CDR1 reads DFQATT; CDR2 reads SNEGSKA (reference sequence). Trimming took 5 bases from V and 3 from J; bases not matched to a gene: 14. CDR3 in amino acids: CSACRDRGRRDRYNEQFF. As DNA, the CDR3 is TGCAGTGCTTGCCGGGACAGGGGGCGCAGGGACCGCTACAATGAGCAGTTCTTC.

V is TRBV28 and J is TRBJ2-2; D may match TRBD1 or TRBD2 (5 bases each). V lost 10 bases, J lost 4 bases, and 19 bases lay in between. Germline CDR1 reads MDHEN; CDR2 reads SYDVKM. This CDR3 has 15 residues. CDR3 sequence reads: CATLSTGTPTGELFF. Written as DNA, the CDR3 is TGTGCCACCCTCTCAACCGGGACCCCCACCGGGGAGCTGTTTTTT.

This clonotype has just a few counts. The V and J genes are TRBV7-3 and TRBJ2-4, with no clear D. The germline gives CDR1 SGHTA, CDR2 FQGTGA. V lost 5 bases to trimming and J lost 4 bases, with 15 bases between them. The CDR3 contains 15 residues. For the CDR3, the DNA is TGTGCCAGCAGCCCTGACGGCGTCACAAAAAACATTCAGTACTTC. Protein sequence: CASSPDGVTKNIQYF.

This clonotype appeared a few times. J is TRBJ2-1 and V is TRBV9, with 9 nucleotides matching TRBD2. Germline V lookup: CDR1 SGDLS, CDR2 YYNGEE. V dropped 5 bases and J dropped 2; count of bases not matched to a gene: 11. The CDR3 spans 17 residues. DNA for the CDR3: TGTGCCAGCAGTCCTAGGGGGTCTAGCGGGACCTACAATGAGCAGTTCTTC. Translated, it gives CASSPRGSSGTYNEQFF. The entire variable domain, with the rest obtained from reference TRBV9 and TRBJ2-1, is as follows: DSGVTQTPKHLITATGQRVTLRCSPRSGDLSVYWYQQSLDQGLQFLIQYYNGEERAKGNILERFSAQQFPDLHSELNLSSLELGDSALYFCASSPRGSSGTYNEQFFGPGTRLTVL.